The 3 T cell receptor beta chains listed next were all sequenced from one sample in a study of T cell responses to AZD1222 COVID-19 vaccine. TCRdb's copy holds only in-frame clones and misses some; the assay was immunoSEQ multiplex PCR. The sample lists approximately 200,000 clones, roughly 92% occurring once. The sequencing here drew on peripheral blood, taken 28 days after the second AZD1222 dose. The receptors come from an adult who received the AZD1222 COVID-19 vaccine.

CDR3 amino acids: CASRRAGRNQPQHF. The CDR3 DNA reads TGTGCCAGCCGGCGGGCCGGTAGAAATCAGCCCCAGCATTTT. The chain joins TRBV6-5 to TRBJ1-5; D gene ambiguous. V was clipped by 8 bases and J by 4 bases, with 15 bases between them. The CDR3 has 14 residues. Germline V gene sequence: CDR1 MNHEY, CDR2 SVGAGI.

This clone has only one observation. The chain carries TRBV28 and TRBJ1-5; TRBD1 agrees at 7 bases. CDR3 length equals 15 residues. Trimming took 4 bases from V and 9 from J; bases not matched to a gene: 12. In germline, CDR1 is MDHEN, CDR2 SYDVKM. CDR3 nucleotide sequence: TGTGCCAGCAGTTCTTCAGGGGGAGCGTCTTGGCCCCAGCATTTT. Translated, it gives CASSSSGGASWPQHF.

This clone was detected only once. CDR3 protein: CASSYIADTQYF. CDR3 coding DNA: TGTGCCAGCAGTTATATAGCAGATACGCAGTATTTT. The rearrangement joins TRBV6-6 to TRBJ2-3; the D is unclear. Germline CDR1 and CDR2: MNHNY and SVGAGI (reference sequence). The CDR3 consists of 12 residues. V was trimmed by 3 bases and J by 4 bases, leaving 5 bases between them.